The 8 T cell receptor beta chains listed next were all sequenced from one sample in a study of T cells after yellow fever vaccination. TCRdb passed the 5' RACE reads through MiXCR, listing each CDR3 protein once. The repertoire holds a few hundred thousand distinct CDR3 sequences, with roughly a sixth as singletons. Sequencing used PBMCs, obtained before the yellow fever booster vaccination. The source is a man between 18 and 29 years old who received the YFV17D yellow fever vaccine.

This clonotype was recorded a few times. The chain combines TRBV19 with TRBJ2-5, with 8 bases lining up with TRBD2. The germline CDR1 and CDR2 sequences are LNHDA and SQIVND (reference sequence). The CDR3 length is 16 residues. The V segment lost 3 bases and the J segment 2 bases; nucleotides outside the gene matches: 8. The CDR3 nucleotides are TGTGCCAGTAGTATGGGGGGAGCGGGAGATCAAGAGACCCAGTACTTC. It yields the protein CASSMGGAGDQETQYF. Full variable domain (missing parts from reference TRBV19 and TRBJ2-5): DGGITQSPKYLFRKEGQNVTLSCEQNLNHDAMYWYRQDPGQGLRLIYYSQIVNDFQKGDIAEGYSVSREKKESFPLTVTSAQKNPTAFYLCASSMGGAGDQETQYFGPGTRLLVL.

This chain joins TRBV5-1 and TRBJ2-7, with D tentatively TRBD1 (6 bases). The CDR3 is 16 amino acids. CDR1 SGHRS and CDR2 YFSETQ come from the germline V gene. V lost 7 bases and J lost 2, with 22 bases in between. The chain's CDR3 is CASPPPTTTGAYEQYF. The CDR3 DNA sequence: TGCGCCAGCCCCCCCCCCACAACGACAGGAGCCTACGAGCAGTACTTC. Full variable domain (missing parts from reference TRBV5-1 and TRBJ2-7): KAGVTQTPRYLIKTRGQQVTLSCSPISGHRSVSWYQQTPGQGLQFLFEYFSETQRNKGNFPGRFSGRQFSNSRSEMNVSTLELGDSALYLCASPPPTTTGAYEQYFGPGTRLTVT.

The table lists this clonotype with many counts. The genes are TRBV9 and TRBJ2-3; D gene ambiguous. Per germline, CDR1 SGDLS and CDR2 YYNGEE. Trimming cost V 3 bases and J 2 bases, with 4 bases left between them. This CDR3 comprises 12 residues. The CDR3 DNA sequence: TGTGCCAGCAGCGGGGTCACAGATACGCAGTATTTT. Translation: CASSGVTDTQYF.

The V gene is TRBV11-1, the J gene TRBJ2-1; 7 nucleotides match TRBD1. The V segment lost 5 bases and the J segment 7 bases; nucleotides outside the gene matches: 8. Germline CDR1 is SGHAT and CDR2 is FQDESV (reference sequence). The CDR3 spans 14 residues. The CDR3 loop reads CASSPEGAWNEQFF. For the CDR3, the DNA is TGTGCCAGCAGCCCCGAGGGGGCTTGGAATGAGCAGTTCTTC. The whole variable domain, remainder taken from reference TRBV11-1 and TRBJ2-1, is EAEVAQSPRYKITEKSQAVAFWCDPISGHATLYWYRQILGQGPELLVQFQDESVVDDSQLPKDRFSAERLKGVDSTLKIQPAELGDSAMYLCASSPEGAWNEQFFGPGTRLTVL.

This clonotype was detected a few times. The J gene is TRBJ2-5, the V gene TRBV23-1; 8 bases are shared with TRBD2. TRBV23-1 is annotated as an ORF whose role is uncertain. The CDR3 runs 13 residues. V gave up 4 bases and J gave up 8 bases; unmatched junction bases: 6. The CDR3: CASSLPGLGTQYF. The CDR3 DNA reads TGCGCCAGCAGTCTCCCGGGACTAGGAACCCAGTACTTC.

The genes are TRBV6-5 and TRBJ2-7; 9 bases align to TRBD1. V gave up 4 bases and J gave up 5 bases; unmatched junction bases: 9. The length of the CDR3 is 15 residues. CDR1 is MNHEY, CDR2 SVGAGI, per germline. CDR3 coding DNA: TGTGCCAGCAGTTTCCTACAGGGGGCTCGTGACGAGCAGTACTTC. This gives the protein CASSFLQGARDEQYF.

This clonotype was seen a few times. V is TRBV20-1 and J is TRBJ2-3; D unresolved. V was shortened by 8 bases and J by 0 bases, with 12 bases between the two germline ends. Germline V gene sequence: CDR1 DFQATT, CDR2 SNEGSKA (reference sequence). The CDR3 totals 13 residues. This CDR3 is CSTSRPSTDTQYF. The CDR3, as DNA: TGCAGTACGTCGCGCCCAAGCACAGATACGCAGTATTTT.

This clonotype was seen only a few times. V usage is TRBV7-3 and J usage is TRBJ2-3, with D perhaps given as TRBD1 or TRBD2 (6 bases each). Germline V gives CDR1 SGHTA, CDR2 FQGTGA. The CDR3 contains 17 residues. Deletions cut 3 bases from V and 4 bases from J, with 20 bases between. DNA for the CDR3: TGTGCCAGCAGCTTGAACCTTTTGGGGGGCCAGGCAGATACGCAGTATTTT. The encoded protein is CASSLNLLGGQADTQYF.